The 3 T cell receptor beta chains below all came from one sample that was sequenced in a study of memory CD4+ T cells and cytomegalovirus serostatus. The protocol was immunoSEQ multiplex PCR, while the TCRdb copy is restricted to in-frame clones and leaves out a portion. The sample has roughly 64,000 clones; approximately 80% are singletons. The sort gate was single viable CD3+CD4+CD8-CD45RO+ cells for memory CD4+ T cells. Sequences were obtained from memory CD4+ T cells from blood. The receptors here all came from an adult in good health and CMV-seronegative.

J is TRBJ2-5 and V is TRBV5-4; 7 positions agree with TRBD2. Germline lookup yields CDR1 SGHNT and CDR2 YYREEE (reference sequence). The CDR3 totals 15 residues. The J segment lost 2 bases and the V segment lost 2 bases, leaving 6 bases of the junction unmatched. The DNA for the CDR3 is TGTGCCAGCAGCTTTTTCTCGGGGGGACAAGAGACCCAGTACTTC. Its translation is CASSFFSGGQETQYF.

This clone has a handful of counts. This chain connects TRBV30 to TRBJ1-4; TRBD1 matches at 7 bases. This CDR3 comprises 14 residues. With V trimmed by 3 bases and J by 8 bases, 9 bases remained unmatched. Germline assignment: CDR1 GTSNPN and CDR2 SVGIG (reference sequence). This CDR3 reads CAWRQSQGREKLFF. CDR3 in DNA: TGTGCCTGGAGACAATCACAGGGGAGAGAAAAACTGTTTTTT.

With respect to this clone: Different DNA sequences within this sample yield the same CDR3. The chain has TRBV30 and TRBJ1-5, with D unclear. Trimming took 2 bases from V and 0 from J, leaving 5 bases between them. The germline V gene has CDR1 GTSNPN and CDR2 SVGIG (reference sequence). The CDR3 has 13 amino acids. The DNA of the CDR3 is TGTGCCTGGAGTCGAGATAGCAATCAGCCCCAGCATTTT. This gives the protein CAWSRDSNQPQHF.